The source of this TCR beta chain is a study of cytomegalovirus exposure and HLA in healthy donors. The repertoire was sequenced with immunoSEQ multiplex PCR; TCRdb's copy has only in-frame clones and lacks some. The table records approximately 180,000 clones, 86% of them present only once. Donors were drawn from the approximately 120-subject validation cohort, separate from the roughly 700-subject first cohort. The CDR3 extends over 15 amino acids. Trimming took 4 bases from V and 0 from J, leaving 12 bases between them. CDR1 is WNHNN, CDR2 SYGVQD, per germline (reference sequence). The chain couples TRBV10-1 to TRBJ1-1; D is possibly TRBD1 (5 bases). The specimen was PBMCs. The receptor was isolated from a woman under 30 in good health and CMV-seronegative. CDR3 sequence: CASSADSFMNTEAFF. The CDR3 coding sequence is TGCGCCAGCAGTGCCGACAGTTTTATGAACACTGAAGCTTTCTTT.